A selection of T cell receptor beta chains follows, all from one sample in a study of blood T cell repertoires in COVID-19. TCRdb's copy holds only in-frame clones and misses some; the assay was immunoSEQ multiplex PCR. The table includes around 46,000 clones, 65% to 85% detected once. The source material was peripheral blood. Receptors originate from a human donor with active or convalescent COVID-19. The donor label of this sample is uncertain. Each CDR3 is given without its conserved first and last residue. D genes are given only for firm matches.

d_call	v_call	cdr3_aa
TRBD2	TRBV6-5	ASNGLASTDTQY
-	TRBV6-5	ASRQGSSYEQY
TRBD1	TRBV4-3	ASSPGQGPGNTIY
-	TRBV7-9	ASSRDGTTNEKLF
-	TRBV19	ASSIERGGTEAF
TRBD1	TRBV11-2	ASSPGQPLAKNIQY
TRBD2	TRBV5-6	ASSLELAGGPIEQY
TRBD1	TRBV2	ASSGGQGTEAF
-	TRBV11-3	ASSLSHPTDTQY
-	TRBV9	ASSVANSYNEQF
-	TRBV6-5	ASNFHLEETQY
TRBD1	TRBV4-1	ASRQPSDRGRNEQF
-	TRBV30	AWSPDGGEKLF
-	TRBV6-5	ASSTRPDSNAAF
TRBD1	TRBV15	ATSRDRRGNEKLF
TRBD1	TRBV28	ASSSPTGAGGGIQY
-	TRBV19	ASSTRTATNYGYT
TRBD1	TRBV4-3	ASSQDVNRGHGNTIY
TRBD1	TRBV5-1	ASSLEQGTYYEQY
-	TRBV27	ASSLQGYGYT
-	TRBV6-5	ASSYNPLADHSPLH
-	TRBV24-1	ATRRDGADTGELF
TRBD2	TRBV7-2	ASSLIGLATYNEQF
TRBD1	TRBV9	ASSPRDSAYEQY
TRBD1	TRBV19	ASTGQVDQPQH
TRBD2	TRBV7-2	ASSLGGTSEQY
-	TRBV9	ASSVGGRGRLNEQF
TRBD1	TRBV6-5	ASRGQLNTEAF
-	TRBV27	ASSLGVGVSYNEQF
-	TRBV30	AWSIGGRNNQPQH
TRBD2	TRBV5-5	ASSGLAGYNEQF
TRBD2	TRBV19	AISGLALNYEQY
-	TRBV3-1/TRBV3-2	ASSHRQDWNTEAF
-	TRBV12-3/TRBV12-4	ASRIGRGPQH
-	TRBV10-3	AISESRLESTDTQY
-	TRBV29-1	SVEEVAAGDYTDTQY
TRBD1	TRBV28	ASRETGTGFSNQPQH
-	TRBV9	ASSGPMTRTNEQF
-	TRBV27	ASSPRPGELF
-	TRBV6-2/TRBV6-3	ASSQAQTQY